Shown below are 8 T cell receptor beta chains from a single sample sequenced in a study of blood T cell repertoires in COVID-19. Sequencing was performed with immunoSEQ multiplex PCR; in TCRdb, only in-frame clones are kept and a portion is missing. This sample has tens of thousands of clones, with about 83% found just once. Sequencing was performed on peripheral blood. Receptors originate from a woman over 75 with acute or convalescent COVID-19.

This chain connects TRBV6-7 to TRBJ1-5, with 7 bases that match TRBD1. TRBV6-7 counts as an open reading frame of uncertain function. The CDR3 has 15 amino acids. V trimming: 5 bases; J trimming: 1 base; junction bases outside the gene matches: 5. The CDR3 sequence: CASSAGGVSNQPQHF. Written as DNA, the CDR3 is TGTGCCAGCAGTGCAGGGGGAGTAAGCAATCAGCCCCAGCATTTT.

This chain joins TRBV7-6 and TRBJ2-5, with D possibly matching TRBD1 (6 bases). Germline loops: CDR1 SGHVS, CDR2 FNYEAQ. This CDR3 region has 16 residues. Trimming took 4 bases from V and 4 from J, leaving 19 bases between them. CDR3 sequence: CASSSPLNRVVETQYF. In DNA, the CDR3 is TGTGCCAGCAGCTCCCCACTTAACAGGGTAGTAGAGACCCAGTACTTC.

The chain is built from TRBV7-6 and TRBJ2-3; 10 bases line up with TRBD2. CDR1 and CDR2 (germline): SGHVS, FNYEAQ. The CDR3 contains 15 residues. V shed 2 bases, J shed 5 bases, and the junction held 4 bases outside the gene matches. The CDR3 protein is CASSLSPSGGDTQYF. In DNA, the CDR3 is TGTGCCAGCAGCTTATCCCCTAGCGGGGGAGATACGCAGTATTTT.

This clone has a single count. The chain couples TRBV3-1 (or the pseudogene TRBV3-2) to TRBJ2-7; TRBD2 agrees at 9 bases. Germline values: CDR1 LGHDT, CDR2 YNNKEL (reference sequence). This CDR3 has 17 residues. The V gene end was trimmed by 2 bases and the J gene end by 0 bases; junction bases not matched to a gene: 8. CDR3 nucleotide sequence: TGTGCCAGCAGCCAACAAGCGGGGGGCCCTAGCTCCTACGAGCAGTACTTC. This gives the protein CASSQQAGGPSSYEQYF.

This clone was picked up one time. The J gene is TRBJ1-1, the V gene TRBV6-5; D is uncertain. The CDR3 totals 13 residues. Germline CDR1 MNHEY, CDR2 SVGAGI. V dropped 3 bases and J dropped 2 bases, with 7 bases sitting between them. CDR3 DNA: TGTGCCAGCAGTTATCCGGGAAACACTGAAGCTTTCTTT. It is translated as CASSYPGNTEAFF.

V is TRBV5-6 and J is TRBJ1-6; weak D call: TRBD1 (6 bases). The CDR3 covers 15 residues. The germline V gene has CDR1 SGHDT and CDR2 YYEEEE. V lost 2 bases and J 8 bases, leaving 14 bases between the germline ends. CDR3 nucleotides: TGTGCCAGCAGCTTCAGGGGCGCCGATTATTCACCCCTCCACTTT. Its translation: CASSFRGADYSPLHF. Together with reference TRBV5-6 and TRBJ1-6, the CDR3 gives the full variable domain: DAGVTQSPTHLIKTRGQQVTLRCSPKSGHDTVSWYQQALGQGPQFIFQYYEEEERQRGNFPDRFSGHQFPNYSSELNVNALLLGDSALYLCASSFRGADYSPLHFGNGTRLTVT.

This chain uses TRBV18 with TRBJ1-6; 8 bases are shared with TRBD1. The CDR3 is made up of 16 amino acids. J lost 5 bases, V lost 6 bases, and 9 bases had no gene match. The germline CDR1 and CDR2 sequences are KGHSH and LQKENI. This CDR3 is CASSRDRLYDNSPLHF. CDR3 nucleotide sequence: TGTGCCAGCTCCCGGGACAGGCTCTACGATAATTCACCCCTCCACTTT.

The chain couples TRBV24-1 to TRBJ2-3; D perhaps matches TRBD1 (6 bases). Germline values: CDR1 KGHDR, CDR2 SFDVKD. Trimming stripped 5 bases from V and 0 bases from J, with 14 bases between. The CDR3 runs to 16 residues. The DNA of the CDR3 is TGTGCCACCAGTGCCGACACAGGGAAAAGCACAGATACGCAGTATTTT. Its protein is CATSADTGKSTDTQYF.